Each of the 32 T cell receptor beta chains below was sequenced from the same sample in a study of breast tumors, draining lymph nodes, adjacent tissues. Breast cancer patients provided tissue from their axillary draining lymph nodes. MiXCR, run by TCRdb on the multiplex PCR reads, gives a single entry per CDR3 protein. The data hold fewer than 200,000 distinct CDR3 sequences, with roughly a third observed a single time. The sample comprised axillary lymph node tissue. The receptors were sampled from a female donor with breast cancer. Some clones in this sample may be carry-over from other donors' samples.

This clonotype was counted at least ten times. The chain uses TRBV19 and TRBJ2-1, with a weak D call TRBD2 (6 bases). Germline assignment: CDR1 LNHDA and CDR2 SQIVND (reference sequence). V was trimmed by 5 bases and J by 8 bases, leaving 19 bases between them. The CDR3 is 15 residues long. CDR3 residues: CASSGTLRASDEQFF. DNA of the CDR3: TGTGCCAGTAGTGGAACGCTTCGGGCTAGCGATGAGCAGTTCTTC.

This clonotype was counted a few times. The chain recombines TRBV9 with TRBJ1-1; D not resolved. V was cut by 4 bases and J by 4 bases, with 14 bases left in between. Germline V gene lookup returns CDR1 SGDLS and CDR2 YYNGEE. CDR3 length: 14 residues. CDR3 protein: CASSQGLVGTEAFF. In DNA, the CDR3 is TGTGCCAGCAGCCAAGGGCTGGTAGGCACTGAAGCTTTCTTT.

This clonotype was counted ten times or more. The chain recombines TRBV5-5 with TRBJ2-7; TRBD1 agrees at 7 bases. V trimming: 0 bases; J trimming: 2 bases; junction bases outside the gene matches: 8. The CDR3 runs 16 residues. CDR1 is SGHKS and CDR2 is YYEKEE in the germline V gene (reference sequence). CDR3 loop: CASSLAGRGSPYEQYF. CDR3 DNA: TGTGCCAGCAGCTTGGCCGGCAGGGGGTCCCCCTACGAGCAGTACTTC. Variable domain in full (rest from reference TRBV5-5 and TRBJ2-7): DAGVTQSPTHLIKTRGQQVTLRCSPISGHKSVSWYQQVLGQGPQFIFQYYEKEERGRGNFPDRFSARQFPNYSSELNVNALLLGDSALYLCASSLAGRGSPYEQYFGPGTRLTVT.

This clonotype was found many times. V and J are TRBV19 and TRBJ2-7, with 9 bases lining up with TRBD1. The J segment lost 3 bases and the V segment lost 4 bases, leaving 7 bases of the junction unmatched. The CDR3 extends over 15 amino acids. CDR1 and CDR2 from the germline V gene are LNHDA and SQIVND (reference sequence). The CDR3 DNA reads TGTGCCAGTAGTACCTGGACAGGGGTTCGCTACGAGCAGTACTTC. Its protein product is CASSTWTGVRYEQYF.

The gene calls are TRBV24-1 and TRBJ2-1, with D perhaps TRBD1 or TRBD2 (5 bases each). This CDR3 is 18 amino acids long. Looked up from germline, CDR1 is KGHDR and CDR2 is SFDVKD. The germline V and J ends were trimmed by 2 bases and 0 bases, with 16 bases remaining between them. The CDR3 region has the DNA TGTGCCACCAGTGATTACGGGGCCGAAAGGAGCTCCTACAATGAGCAGTTCTTC. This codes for CATSDYGAERSSYNEQFF.

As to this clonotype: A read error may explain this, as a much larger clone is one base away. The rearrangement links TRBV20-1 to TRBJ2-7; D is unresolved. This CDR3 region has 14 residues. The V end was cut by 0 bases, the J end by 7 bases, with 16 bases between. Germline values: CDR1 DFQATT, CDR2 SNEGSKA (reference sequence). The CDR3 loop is CSARDPGGLSEQYF. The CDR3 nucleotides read TGCAGTGCTAGAGACCCCGGTGGGCTCTCGGAGCAGTACTTC.

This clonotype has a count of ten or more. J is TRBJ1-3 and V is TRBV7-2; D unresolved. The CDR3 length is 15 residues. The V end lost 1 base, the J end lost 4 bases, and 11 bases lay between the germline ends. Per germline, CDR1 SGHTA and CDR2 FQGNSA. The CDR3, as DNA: TGTGCCAGCAGCTTAGAGGGCGGAAGGGGAAACACCATATATTTT. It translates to CASSLEGGRGNTIYF.

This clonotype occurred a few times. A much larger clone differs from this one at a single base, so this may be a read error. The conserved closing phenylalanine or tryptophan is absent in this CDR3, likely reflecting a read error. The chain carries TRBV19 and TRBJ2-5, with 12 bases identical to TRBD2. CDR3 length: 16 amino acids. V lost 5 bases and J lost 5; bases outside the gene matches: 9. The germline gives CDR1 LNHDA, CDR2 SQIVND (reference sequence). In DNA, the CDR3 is TGTGCCAGTAGTTCCGCGCGACTAGCGGGAGCGGAGACCCAGTACTCC. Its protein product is CASSSARLAGAETQYS.

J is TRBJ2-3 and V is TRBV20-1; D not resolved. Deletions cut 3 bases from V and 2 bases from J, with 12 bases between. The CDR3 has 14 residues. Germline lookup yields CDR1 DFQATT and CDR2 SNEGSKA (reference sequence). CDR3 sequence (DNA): TGCAGTGCTAGGTGGTGGGTGTCCACAGATACGCAGTATTTT. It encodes CSARWWVSTDTQYF.

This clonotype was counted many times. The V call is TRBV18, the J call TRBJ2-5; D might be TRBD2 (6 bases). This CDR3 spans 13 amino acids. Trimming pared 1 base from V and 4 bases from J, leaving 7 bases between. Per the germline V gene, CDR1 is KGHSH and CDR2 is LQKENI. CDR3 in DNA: TGTGCCAGCTCACCACAGCGGGCAGAGACCCAGTACTTC. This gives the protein CASSPQRAETQYF.

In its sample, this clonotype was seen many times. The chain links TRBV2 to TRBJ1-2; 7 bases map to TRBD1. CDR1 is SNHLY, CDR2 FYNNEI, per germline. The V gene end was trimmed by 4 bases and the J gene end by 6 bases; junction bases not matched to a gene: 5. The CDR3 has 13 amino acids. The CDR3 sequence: CASSVRQGHGYTF. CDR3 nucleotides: TGTGCCAGCAGTGTCCGACAGGGACATGGCTACACCTTC.

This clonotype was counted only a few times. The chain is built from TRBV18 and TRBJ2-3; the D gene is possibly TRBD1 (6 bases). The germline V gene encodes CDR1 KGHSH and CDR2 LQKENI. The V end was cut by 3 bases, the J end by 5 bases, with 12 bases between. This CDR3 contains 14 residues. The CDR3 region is CASSPGHEIDTQYF. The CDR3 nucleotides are TGTGCCAGCTCACCGGGACATGAAATAGATACGCAGTATTTT.

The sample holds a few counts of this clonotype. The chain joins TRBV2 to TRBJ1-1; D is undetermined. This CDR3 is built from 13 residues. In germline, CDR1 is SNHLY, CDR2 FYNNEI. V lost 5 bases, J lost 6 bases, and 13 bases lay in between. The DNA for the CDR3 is TGTGCCAGCAGTCCCCGCTTTAGATCTGAAGCTTTCTTT. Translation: CASSPRFRSEAFF.

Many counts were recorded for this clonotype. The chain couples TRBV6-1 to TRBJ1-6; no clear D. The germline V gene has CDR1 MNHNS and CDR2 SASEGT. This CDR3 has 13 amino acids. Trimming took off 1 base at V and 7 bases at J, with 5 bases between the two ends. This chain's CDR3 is CASSEGLNSPLHF. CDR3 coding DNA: TGTGCCAGCAGTGAAGGCCTCAATTCACCCCTCCACTTT.

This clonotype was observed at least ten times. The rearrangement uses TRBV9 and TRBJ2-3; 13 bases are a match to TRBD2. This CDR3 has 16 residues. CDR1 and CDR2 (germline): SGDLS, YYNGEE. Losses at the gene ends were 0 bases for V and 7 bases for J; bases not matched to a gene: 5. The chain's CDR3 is CASSVAGGTSGNTQYF. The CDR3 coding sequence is TGTGCCAGCAGCGTAGCTGGGGGGACTAGCGGGAATACGCAGTATTTT.

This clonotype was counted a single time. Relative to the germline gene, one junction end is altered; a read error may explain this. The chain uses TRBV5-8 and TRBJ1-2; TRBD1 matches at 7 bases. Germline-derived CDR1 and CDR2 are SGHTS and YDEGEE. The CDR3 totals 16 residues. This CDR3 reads CTSSPGGGRPGYGYAF. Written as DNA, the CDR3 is TGTACCAGCAGCCCAGGGGGGGGCCGCCCTGGGTATGGCTACGCCTTC. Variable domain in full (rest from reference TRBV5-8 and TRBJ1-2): EAGVTQSPTHLIKTRGQQATLRCSPISGHTSVYWYQQALGLGLQFLLWYDEGEERNRGNFPPRFSGRQFPNYSSELNVNALELEDSALYLCTSSPGGGRPGYGYAFGSGTRLTVV.

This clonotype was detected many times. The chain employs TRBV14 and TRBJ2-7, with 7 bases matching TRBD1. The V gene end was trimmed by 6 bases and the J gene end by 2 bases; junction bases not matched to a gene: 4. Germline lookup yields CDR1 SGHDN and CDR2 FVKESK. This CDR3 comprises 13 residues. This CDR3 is CASSWDRTYEQYF. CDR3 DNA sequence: TGTGCCAGCAGTTGGGACAGAACCTACGAGCAGTACTTC.

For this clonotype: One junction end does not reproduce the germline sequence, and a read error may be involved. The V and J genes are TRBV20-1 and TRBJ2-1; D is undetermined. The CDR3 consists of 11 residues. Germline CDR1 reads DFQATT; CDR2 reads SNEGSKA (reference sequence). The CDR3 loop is CSALFDNGQFF. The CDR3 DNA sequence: TGCAGTGCTCTATTTGACAATGGGCAGTTCTTC.

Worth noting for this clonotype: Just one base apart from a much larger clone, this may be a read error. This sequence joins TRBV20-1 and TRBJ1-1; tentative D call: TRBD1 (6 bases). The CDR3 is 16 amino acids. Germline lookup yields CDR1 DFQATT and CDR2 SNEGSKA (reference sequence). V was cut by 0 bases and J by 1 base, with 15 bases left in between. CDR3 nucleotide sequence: TGCAGTGCTAGAGAGGGGGGGGGCGCGGCGAACACTGAAGCTTTCTTT. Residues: CSAREGGGAANTEAFF.

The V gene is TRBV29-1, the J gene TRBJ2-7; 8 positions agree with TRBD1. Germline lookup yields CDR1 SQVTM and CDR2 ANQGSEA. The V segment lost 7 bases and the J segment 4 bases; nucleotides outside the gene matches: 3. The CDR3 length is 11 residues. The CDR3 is CSGTGGYEQYF. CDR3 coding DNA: TGCAGCGGCACAGGGGGTTACGAGCAGTACTTC.

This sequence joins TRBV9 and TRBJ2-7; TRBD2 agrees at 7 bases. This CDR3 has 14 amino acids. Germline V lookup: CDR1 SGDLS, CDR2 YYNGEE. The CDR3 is CASLPGLREREQYF. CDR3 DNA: TGTGCTAGTCTGCCGGGACTACGGGAAAGGGAGCAGTACTTC.

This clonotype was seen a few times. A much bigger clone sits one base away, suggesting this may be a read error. CDR3 in amino acids: CASSVGGGGYEQSF. DNA for the CDR3: TGTGCCAGCAGCGTAGGGGGTGGGGGGTACGAGCAGTCCTTC. The chain links TRBV9 to TRBJ2-7; TRBD2 might be the D (6 bases). CDR3 size: 14 residues. The germline gives CDR1 SGDLS, CDR2 YYNGEE.

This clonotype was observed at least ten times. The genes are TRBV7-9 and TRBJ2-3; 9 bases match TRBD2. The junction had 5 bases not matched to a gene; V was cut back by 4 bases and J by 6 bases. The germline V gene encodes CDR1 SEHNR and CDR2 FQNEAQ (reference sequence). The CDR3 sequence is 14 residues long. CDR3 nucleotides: TGTGCCAGCAGCTCCGGGACTAGCCAGGATACGCAGTATTTT. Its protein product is CASSSGTSQDTQYF.

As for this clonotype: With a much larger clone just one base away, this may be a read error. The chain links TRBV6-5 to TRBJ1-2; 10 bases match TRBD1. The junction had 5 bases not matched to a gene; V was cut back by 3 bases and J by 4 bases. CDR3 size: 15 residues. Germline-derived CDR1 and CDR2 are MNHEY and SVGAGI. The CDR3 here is CASSYGTGASYGYTF. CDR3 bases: TGTGCCAGCAGTTATGGGACAGGGGCAAGCTATGGCTACACCTTC.

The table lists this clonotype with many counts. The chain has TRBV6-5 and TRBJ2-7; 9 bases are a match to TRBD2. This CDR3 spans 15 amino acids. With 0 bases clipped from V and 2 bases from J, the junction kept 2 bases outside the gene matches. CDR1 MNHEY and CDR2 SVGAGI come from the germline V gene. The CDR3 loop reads CASSYSPSGTYEQYF. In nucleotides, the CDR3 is TGTGCCAGCAGTTACTCACCTAGCGGGACCTACGAGCAGTACTTC.

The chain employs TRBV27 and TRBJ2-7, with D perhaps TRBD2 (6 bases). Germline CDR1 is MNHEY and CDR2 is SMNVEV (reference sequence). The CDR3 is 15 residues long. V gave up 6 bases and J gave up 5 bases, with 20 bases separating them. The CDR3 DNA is TGTGCCAGCAGACCGGGACTGGGAATGCTCCACGAGCAGTACTTC. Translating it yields CASRPGLGMLHEQYF.

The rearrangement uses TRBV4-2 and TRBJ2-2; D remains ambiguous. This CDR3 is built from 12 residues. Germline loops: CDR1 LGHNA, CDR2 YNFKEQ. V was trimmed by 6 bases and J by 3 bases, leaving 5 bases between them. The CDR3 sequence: CASRQYTGELFF. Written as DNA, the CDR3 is TGTGCCAGCAGGCAGTACACCGGGGAGCTGTTTTTT.

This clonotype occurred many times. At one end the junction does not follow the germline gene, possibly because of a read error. The CDR3 coding sequence is TGCAGCGTGGAAGACACGCTTAGCACAGATACGCAGTATTTT. Protein sequence: CSVEDTLSTDTQYF. The chain employs TRBV29-1 and TRBJ2-3; D ambiguous. The CDR3 is made up of 14 amino acids. Per germline, CDR1 SQVTM and CDR2 ANQGSEA.

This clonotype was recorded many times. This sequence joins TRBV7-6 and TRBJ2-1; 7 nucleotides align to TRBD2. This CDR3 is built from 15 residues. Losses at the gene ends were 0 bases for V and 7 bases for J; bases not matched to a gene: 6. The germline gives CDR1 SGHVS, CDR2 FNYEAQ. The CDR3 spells CASSLAPTSMNEQFF. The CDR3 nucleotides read TGTGCCAGCAGCTTAGCTCCGACTAGCATGAATGAGCAGTTCTTC.

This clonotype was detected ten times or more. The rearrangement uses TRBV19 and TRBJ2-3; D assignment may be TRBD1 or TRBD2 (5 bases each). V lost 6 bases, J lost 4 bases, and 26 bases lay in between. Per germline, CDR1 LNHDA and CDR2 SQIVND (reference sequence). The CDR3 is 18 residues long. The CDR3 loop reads CASSRQLRIEAGADTQYF. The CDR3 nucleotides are TGTGCCAGTAGCCGACAGTTGAGAATTGAAGCCGGGGCAGATACGCAGTATTTT. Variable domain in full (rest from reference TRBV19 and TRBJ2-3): DGGITQSPKYLFRKEGQNVTLSCEQNLNHDAMYWYRQDPGQGLRLIYYSQIVNDFQKGDIAEGYSVSREKKESFPLTVTSAQKNPTAFYLCASSRQLRIEAGADTQYFGPGTRLTVL.

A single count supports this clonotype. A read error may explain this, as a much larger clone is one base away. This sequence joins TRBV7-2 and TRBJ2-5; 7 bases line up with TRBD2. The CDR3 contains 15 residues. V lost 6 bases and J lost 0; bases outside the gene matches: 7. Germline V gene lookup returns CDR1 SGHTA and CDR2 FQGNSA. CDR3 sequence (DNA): TGTGCCAGCAGTCCGCCACTAGCGCACCAAGAGACCCAGTACTTC. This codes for CASSPPLAHQETQYF.

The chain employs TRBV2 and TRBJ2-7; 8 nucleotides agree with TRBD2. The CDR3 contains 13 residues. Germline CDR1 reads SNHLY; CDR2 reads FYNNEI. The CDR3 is CVRAAGVIYEQYF. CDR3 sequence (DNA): TGTGTCAGGGCAGCGGGAGTTATCTACGAGCAGTACTTC.